The 31 T cell receptor beta chains below come from one sample, sequenced in a study of STAT5B mutations in CD4+ large granular lymphocyte leukemia. Sequencing was performed with immunoSEQ multiplex PCR; in TCRdb, only in-frame clones are kept and a portion is missing. Of 25,000 to 40,000 clones listed, approximately 74% are singletons. The sequencing sample was made of CD4+ T cells from blood buffy coats. Receptor source: a human donor in good health.

The chain has TRBV29-1 and TRBJ2-6, with D uncertain. The V end lost 6 bases, the J end lost 1 base, and 7 bases lay between the germline ends. Germline CDR1 SQVTM, CDR2 ANQGSEA. CDR3 size: 13 residues. The CDR3 protein is CSVKESGANVLTF. The CDR3 DNA reads TGCAGCGTAAAGGAATCTGGGGCCAACGTCCTGACTTTC.

This clone was picked up one time. The V gene is TRBV4-1, the J gene TRBJ2-7; no reliable D call. CDR3 length: 13 amino acids. V gave up 1 base and J gave up 5 bases, with 9 bases separating them. The germline gives CDR1 MGHRA, CDR2 YSYEKL. This CDR3 is CASSQVGYNEQYF. In nucleotides, the CDR3 is TGCGCCAGCAGCCAAGTGGGATATAACGAGCAGTACTTC.

This rearrangement joins TRBV11-3 to TRBJ1-4; D gene ambiguous. The CDR3 contains 14 residues. V lost 0 bases and J lost 8, with 10 bases in between. Looked up from germline, CDR1 is SGHNT and CDR2 is YENEEA. The CDR3 loop reads CASSLERGREKLFF. CDR3 in DNA: TGTGCCAGCAGCTTAGAACGGGGTAGGGAAAAACTGTTTTTT. Variable domain in full (rest from reference TRBV11-3 and TRBJ1-4): EAGVVQSPRYKIIEKKQPVAFWCNPISGHNTLYWYLQNLGQGPELLIRYENEEAVDDSQLPKDRFSAERLKGVDSTLKIQPAELGDSAVYLCASSLERGREKLFFGSGTQLSVL.

This rearrangement joins TRBV11-3 to TRBJ2-7; TRBD1 is a possible D gene (5 bases). CDR1 and CDR2 (germline): SGHNT, YENEEA. The CDR3 covers 11 residues. The germline V and J ends were trimmed by 4 bases and 9 bases, with 10 bases remaining between them. The CDR3 DNA follows: TGTGCCAGCAGCTCAAGACAGACGCAGTACTTC. As protein: CASSSRQTQYF.

The rearrangement uses TRBV7-2 and TRBJ2-5; 9 bases agree with TRBD2. V lost 8 bases and J lost 5; bases outside the gene matches: 12. This CDR3 has 15 amino acids. Looked up from germline, CDR1 is SGHTA and CDR2 is FQGNSA. The CDR3 loop reads CASSPNSGSFETQYF. In nucleotides, the CDR3 is TGTGCCAGCTCTCCTAATAGCGGGAGTTTCGAGACCCAGTACTTC.

This clone is a singleton in its sample. The chain joins TRBV11-2 to TRBJ2-2; 7 nucleotides align to TRBD1. The CDR3 length is 19 residues. Trimming took 4 bases from V and 7 from J; bases not matched to a gene: 21. Germline V gene lookup returns CDR1 SGHAT and CDR2 FQNNGV. The chain's CDR3 is CASSSPPPRQGPLGGELFF. The CDR3 DNA reads TGTGCCAGCAGCTCCCCCCCACCAAGACAGGGACCCCTAGGCGGGGAGCTGTTTTTT.

This clone was recorded once. The chain recombines TRBV19 with TRBJ1-1; weak D call: TRBD1 (6 bases). CDR3 length: 13 residues. V shed 3 bases and J shed 9 bases, with 14 bases lying between them. The germline V gene has CDR1 LNHDA and CDR2 SQIVND (reference sequence). CDR3 in DNA: TGTGCCAGTAGTATTCGGGAGGGGACAAAAGCTTTCTTT. Its translation is CASSIREGTKAFF.

This chain joins TRBV5-6 and TRBJ2-3; 9 bases align to TRBD1. The CDR3 contains 14 residues. The germline V gene encodes CDR1 SGHDT and CDR2 YYEEEE. Trimming cost V 4 bases and J 9 bases; bases outside gene matches: 9. In DNA, the CDR3 is TGTGCCAGCAGCGGGACAGGGACCTTAGAGACGCAGTATTTT. Amino acids: CASSGTGTLETQYF.

This chain connects TRBV10-2 to TRBJ2-7, with 10 bases aligning to TRBD1. Germline lookup yields CDR1 WSHSY and CDR2 SAAADI. Trimming cost V 5 bases and J 1 base; bases outside gene matches: 2. The CDR3 covers 14 residues. The CDR3 reads CASSRDRGSYEQYF. DNA for the CDR3: TGCGCCAGCAGTCGGGACAGGGGTTCCTACGAGCAGTACTTC.

The J gene is TRBJ2-1, the V gene TRBV29-1, with 8 bases aligning to TRBD2. CDR1 is SQVTM, CDR2 ANQGSEA, per germline. There are 13 residues in the CDR3. V trimming: 2 bases; J trimming: 4 bases; junction bases outside the gene matches: 1. Here the CDR3 DNA reads TGCAGCGTTGAACGGGGGGGGTACAATGAGCAGTTCTTC. This sequence encodes CSVERGGYNEQFF.

The chain carries TRBV18 and TRBJ1-6, with TRBD1 as a possible D gene (5 bases). Germline CDR1 and CDR2: KGHSH and LQKENI. Trimming pared 2 bases from V and 10 bases from J, leaving 15 bases between. The CDR3 is 15 amino acids. The CDR3 here is CASSPKSGRESPLHF. The CDR3 nucleotides read TGTGCCAGCTCACCAAAGTCAGGGCGTGAATCACCCCTCCACTTT.

J is TRBJ2-4 and V is TRBV15; a weak D match, TRBD2 (6 bases). Germline-derived CDR1 and CDR2 are LNHNV and YYDKDF (reference sequence). The V end lost 3 bases, the J end lost 1 base, and 10 bases lay between the germline ends. CDR3 length: 15 residues. CDR3 residues: CATSRAGSAKNIQYF. DNA for the CDR3: TGTGCCACCAGCAGGGCCGGGAGCGCCAAAAACATTCAGTACTTC.

The V and J genes are TRBV29-1 and TRBJ2-1, with unresolved D. The germline CDR1 and CDR2 sequences are SQVTM and ANQGSEA. The CDR3 is 13 amino acids. Trimming cost V 2 bases and J 8 bases, with 13 bases left between them. The CDR3 region has the DNA TGCAGCGTTGAACAGACCGACGCCGATGAGCAGTTCTTC. Amino acids: CSVEQTDADEQFF.

There are a few counts of this clone. This rearrangement joins TRBV30 to TRBJ1-6; possibly TRBD1 for D (5 bases). V lost 3 bases and J 2 bases, leaving 11 bases between the germline ends. Germline values: CDR1 GTSNPN, CDR2 SVGIG (reference sequence). This CDR3 has 15 amino acids. The DNA of the CDR3 is TGTGCCTGGAGACTGCAGGGTGCCTATAATTCACCCCTCCACTTT. Translation: CAWRLQGAYNSPLHF. The variable domain in full, completed from reference TRBV30 and TRBJ1-6, reads SQTIHQWPATLVQPVGSPLSLECTVEGTSNPNLYWYRQAAGRGLQLLFYSVGIGQISSEVPQNLSASRPQDRQFILSSKKLLLSDSGFYLCAWRLQGAYNSPLHFGNGTRLTVT.

This sequence joins TRBV19 and TRBJ2-1; D possibly corresponds to TRBD2 (6 bases). Germline CDR1 and CDR2: LNHDA and SQIVND (reference sequence). The CDR3 totals 15 residues. The V gene lost 10 bases and the J gene lost 3 bases, with 19 bases spanning the gap. CDR3 loop: CATTQTGVIYNEQFF. CDR3 nucleotide sequence: TGTGCCACCACCCAAACGGGGGTCATCTACAATGAGCAGTTCTTC.

The chain carries TRBV6-5 and TRBJ1-5, with a tentative D call TRBD1 (5 bases). Trimming left V 2 bases short and J 6 bases short, with 17 bases between. The germline V gene encodes CDR1 MNHEY and CDR2 SVGAGI. CDR3 length equals 16 residues. The CDR3 is CASSYEGQGFGQPQHF. Here the CDR3 DNA reads TGTGCCAGCAGTTACGAGGGGCAGGGATTTGGTCAGCCCCAGCATTTT.

The chain uses TRBV15 and TRBJ2-5, with 12 positions matching TRBD2. With V trimmed by 4 bases and J by 2 bases, 5 bases remained unmatched. Germline loops: CDR1 LNHNV, CDR2 YYDKDF (reference sequence). This CDR3 is built from 16 residues. The CDR3 region is CATSIQTSGGQETQYF. CDR3 in DNA: TGTGCCACCAGCATCCAGACTAGCGGGGGACAAGAGACCCAGTACTTC.

CDR3 sequence: CASSMYGDTTYGYTF. The CDR3 bases are TGTGCCAGTAGTATGTACGGAGATACCACTTATGGCTACACCTTC. The chain joins TRBV19 to TRBJ1-2; no clear D gene. CDR3 length: 15 residues. Germline CDR1 LNHDA, CDR2 SQIVND (reference sequence). Deletions cut 3 bases from V and 5 bases from J, with 16 bases between.

The J gene is TRBJ2-3, the V gene TRBV10-3, with TRBD1 identical over 9 bases. Germline V CDR1 and CDR2: ENHRY, SYGVKD. With 4 bases clipped from V and 4 bases from J, the junction kept 3 bases outside the gene matches. The CDR3 is 14 amino acids. In DNA, the CDR3 is TGTGCCATCAGTGGAGGACAGGGGCCAGATACGCAGTATTTT. Its protein product is CAISGGQGPDTQYF.

The chain carries TRBV19 and TRBJ1-2, with no clear D. Germline V gene sequence: CDR1 LNHDA, CDR2 SQIVND (reference sequence). This CDR3 has 13 residues. Trimming removed 4 bases at V and 9 bases at J, with 15 bases between. CDR3 protein: CASSTLEPYSYTF. CDR3 nucleotide sequence: TGTGCCAGTAGTACTTTGGAGCCGTACAGCTACACCTTC.

V and J are TRBV7-2 and TRBJ2-3; 7 positions agree with TRBD2. Germline V gene lookup returns CDR1 SGHTA and CDR2 FQGNSA. The CDR3 consists of 16 residues. With V trimmed by 1 base and J by 2 bases, 6 bases remained unmatched. This CDR3 reads CASSLVGAGATDTQYF. CDR3 bases: TGTGCCAGCAGCTTAGTTGGGGCGGGAGCCACAGATACGCAGTATTTT.

This sequence joins TRBV29-1 and TRBJ2-5; D uncertain. Germline lookup yields CDR1 SQVTM and CDR2 ANQGSEA. This CDR3 has 16 residues. Deletions cut 0 bases from V and 2 bases from J, with 16 bases between. The CDR3 DNA is TGCAGCGTTGAAGATCCCCGGCCTATCACTCAAGAGACCCAGTACTTC. Translation: CSVEDPRPITQETQYF.

This clone has just one count. V gene TRBV11-2 combines with J gene TRBJ1-1, with D unclear. Trimming stripped 1 base from V and 2 bases from J, with 8 bases between. Germline V gene lookup returns CDR1 SGHAT and CDR2 FQNNGV. The CDR3 spans 14 residues. The CDR3 DNA follows: TGTGCCAGCAGCTTAGTGGGTGGAAACACTGAAGCTTTCTTT. Translated, it gives CASSLVGGNTEAFF.

The rearrangement uses TRBV9 and TRBJ2-1, with 7 bases lining up with TRBD1. The CDR3 runs to 15 residues. CDR1 is SGDLS and CDR2 is YYNGEE in the germline V gene. The junction had 3 bases not matched to a gene; V was cut back by 3 bases and J by 0 bases. The CDR3 nucleotides are TGTGCCAGCAGCGCCGGGACAGCCTCCTACAATGAGCAGTTCTTC. Its translation is CASSAGTASYNEQFF.

The chain carries TRBV19 and TRBJ1-3, with no clear D. CDR1 and CDR2 from the germline V gene are LNHDA and SQIVND (reference sequence). Trimming took 6 bases from V and 8 from J, leaving 20 bases between them. CDR3 length: 15 amino acids. CDR3 region: CASSHGGRVSDTIYF. For the CDR3, the DNA is TGTGCCAGTAGCCATGGAGGGCGGGTCTCGGACACCATATATTTT.

The chain uses TRBV15 and TRBJ2-2; no reliable D call. Trimming pared 6 bases from V and 5 bases from J, leaving 19 bases between. Germline assignment: CDR1 LNHNV and CDR2 YYDKDF (reference sequence). The CDR3 has 16 amino acids. Here the CDR3 reads CATSSHEAGVTGELFF. DNA of the CDR3: TGTGCCACCAGTAGTCACGAAGCAGGCGTGACCGGGGAGCTGTTTTTT.

This clone was picked up a small number of times. The J gene is TRBJ1-1, the V gene TRBV18, with D unclear. This CDR3 comprises 15 residues. The V gene's germline CDR1 is KGHSH and CDR2 LQKENI. V gave up 3 bases and J gave up 3 bases, with 14 bases separating them. CDR3 region: CASSPPFGTYTEAFF. The CDR3 coding sequence is TGTGCCAGCTCACCCCCCTTTGGAACTTACACTGAAGCTTTCTTT.

This clone was counted only a few times. The V call is TRBV7-9, the J call TRBJ1-5; D possibly corresponds to TRBD1 (6 bases). The CDR3 is 14 residues long. The V end lost 10 bases, the J end lost 1 base, and 14 bases lay between the germline ends. Germline V lookup: CDR1 SEHNR, CDR2 FQNEAQ (reference sequence). The CDR3 region has the DNA TGTGCCACCGCGGGGGGGCAGAGCAATCAGCCCCAGCATTTT. Translating gives CATAGGQSNQPQHF.

The CDR3 is CASSRGTTPPGPTQYF. The CDR3 DNA reads as TGTGCCAGCAGCAGGGGGACTACCCCGCCCGGGCCGACCCAGTACTTC. The V gene is TRBV5-4, the J gene TRBJ2-5; a weak D match, TRBD2 (7 bases). Looked up from germline, CDR1 is SGHNT and CDR2 is YYREEE (reference sequence). Trimming took off 4 bases at V and 7 bases at J, with 23 bases between the two ends. The CDR3 loop spans 16 amino acids. The full variable domain, rest sourced from reference TRBV5-4 and TRBJ2-5, is ETGVTQSPTHLIKTRGQQVTLRCSSQSGHNTVSWYQQALGQGPQFIFQYYREEENGRGNFPPRFSGLQFPNYSSELNVNALELDDSALYLCASSRGTTPPGPTQYFGPGTRLLVL.

The rearrangement links TRBV30 to TRBJ2-4; TRBD2 is a possible D gene (6 bases). Per germline, CDR1 GTSNPN and CDR2 SVGIG (reference sequence). The CDR3 runs 14 residues. The V end lost 3 bases, the J end lost 0 bases, and 9 bases lay between the germline ends. The CDR3 nucleotides are TGTGCCTGGAGCGGAGGGATAGCCAAAAACATTCAGTACTTC. Translated, it gives CAWSGGIAKNIQYF. Full variable domain (rest looked up from reference TRBV30 and TRBJ2-4): SQTIHQWPATLVQPVGSPLSLECTVEGTSNPNLYWYRQAAGRGLQLLFYSVGIGQISSEVPQNLSASRPQDRQFILSSKKLLLSDSGFYLCAWSGGIAKNIQYFGAGTRLSVL.

The J gene is TRBJ2-7, the V gene TRBV29-1, with 10 bases that match TRBD1. Germline loops: CDR1 SQVTM, CDR2 ANQGSEA. This CDR3 region has 14 residues. Trimming took 6 bases from V and 5 from J; bases not matched to a gene: 10. The DNA of the CDR3 is TGCAGCGTGGTACCGGACAGGGGGACGAACGAGCAGTACTTC. Protein sequence: CSVVPDRGTNEQYF.